These 27 T cell receptor beta chains originate from one sample sequenced in a study of high-grade serous ovarian cancer treatment subgroups. Sequencing used immunoSEQ multiplex PCR; TCRdb keeps in-frame clones, though not all of them. The sample holds around 9,300 clones, roughly three quarters seen once. The tumor samples were collected prior to definitive surgery or chemotherapy. Input material: tumor tissue. Receptors originate from a human donor with high-grade serous ovarian cancer.

The V call is TRBV5-1, the J call TRBJ1-3; 8 bases are shared with TRBD1. Unmatched junction bases numbered 7, after V lost 6 bases and J lost 2 bases. This CDR3 comprises 15 residues. The germline CDR1 and CDR2 sequences are SGHRS and YFSETQ. The CDR3: CASKTGGIAGNTIYF. The CDR3 DNA sequence: TGCGCCAGCAAAACAGGGGGGATTGCTGGAAACACCATATATTTT.

The chain has TRBV9 and TRBJ1-2; D unclear. V was cut by 6 bases and J by 2 bases, with 14 bases left in between. The germline gives CDR1 SGDLS, CDR2 YYNGEE. This CDR3 is built from 14 residues. CDR3 in amino acids: CASTTSSVNYGYTF. CDR3 sequence (DNA): TGTGCCAGCACCACCAGTTCCGTGAACTATGGCTACACCTTC.

The sample holds a few counts of this clone. The chain links TRBV1 to TRBJ1-2. TRBV1 is a pseudogene. The CDR3 sequence is 16 residues long. CDR3 protein: CTSRASSLRKTYGYTF. DNA for the CDR3: TGCACCAGCAGAGCTTCAAGTTTGCGAAAGACCTATGGCTACACCTTC.

The rearrangement joins TRBV6-1 to TRBJ2-5; 11 nucleotides line up with TRBD2. Germline V gene data show CDR1 as MNHNS and CDR2 as SASEGT. The CDR3 has 13 residues. With 11 bases clipped from V and 5 bases from J, the junction kept 7 bases outside the gene matches. This chain's CDR3 is CACSLAGEETQYF. Here the CDR3 DNA reads TGTGCCTGCTCACTAGCGGGGGAGGAGACCCAGTACTTC.

As for this clone: A read error may account for a junction end that differs from germline. The chain links TRBV7-9 to TRBJ2-2; 8 bases agree with TRBD1. The CDR3 loop spans 15 amino acids. The germline gives CDR1 SEHNR, CDR2 FQNEAQ (reference sequence). The CDR3 region has the DNA TGTGCCAGCAGCTTGGGACAGGAGAACGCCGGGGAGCTGTTTTTT. Translation: CASSLGQENAGELFF.

The CDR3 DNA sequence: TGTGCCAGTAGCATCAGGACAGGGAATTTGCCTGGAAACACCATATATTTT. Amino acids: CASSIRTGNLPGNTIYF. This chain uses TRBV19 with TRBJ1-3; 8 bases are shared with TRBD1. CDR1 is LNHDA, CDR2 SQIVND, per germline (reference sequence). This CDR3 region has 17 residues. Trimming took 6 bases from V and 2 from J; bases not matched to a gene: 12.

The V call is TRBV5-8, the J call TRBJ2-1, with TRBD2 matching over 7 bases. Looked up from germline, CDR1 is SGHTS and CDR2 is YDEGEE. This CDR3 is 16 amino acids long. Trimming took 4 bases from V and 3 from J; bases not matched to a gene: 10. The CDR3 DNA sequence: TGTGCCAGCAGCAGAGGGACTACCCCGATCTACAATGAGCAGTTCTTC. Its translation is CASSRGTTPIYNEQFF.

The rearrangement links TRBV30 to TRBJ2-7; 10 nucleotides align to TRBD1. CDR1 is GTSNPN and CDR2 is SVGIG in the germline V gene (reference sequence). This CDR3 has 14 amino acids. J lost 1 base, V lost 2 bases, and 2 bases had no gene match. CDR3 residues: CAWSRTGGSYEQYF. CDR3 nucleotide sequence: TGTGCCTGGAGTCGGACAGGGGGTTCCTACGAGCAGTACTTC.

V and J are TRBV5-1 and TRBJ2-5, with 14 positions matching TRBD2. The DNA end favors TRBJ2-7, so the J call may be wrong. The V gene's germline CDR1 is SGHRS and CDR2 YFSETQ. The CDR3 runs to 16 residues. CDR3 sequence reads: CASSKGLAGARYEQYF. CDR3 in DNA: TGCGCCAGCAGTAAGGGACTAGCGGGGGCCCGCTACGAGCAGTACTTC.

V usage is TRBV28 and J usage is TRBJ1-2; D not resolved. The V end was cut by 1 base, the J end by 6 bases, with 18 bases between. The CDR3 runs to 16 residues. Germline CDR1 and CDR2: MDHEN and SYDVKM. The CDR3 region is CASSLSPRKPRDGYTF. In nucleotides, the CDR3 is TGTGCCAGCAGTTTATCCCCCAGGAAGCCTCGAGATGGCTACACCTTC.

V usage is TRBV9 and J usage is TRBJ2-1, with a tentative D call TRBD2 (5 bases). Trimming removed 6 bases from V and 6 bases from J, with 22 bases in between. CDR1 and CDR2 from the germline V gene are SGDLS and YYNGEE. The CDR3 covers 16 residues. CDR3 loop: CASTHTSGAGINEQFF. The CDR3 DNA reads TGTGCCAGCACCCATACCAGCGGTGCTGGTATCAATGAGCAGTTCTTC. Full variable domain (outside the CDR3, taken from reference TRBV9 and TRBJ2-1): DSGVTQTPKHLITATGQRVTLRCSPRSGDLSVYWYQQSLDQGLQFLIQYYNGEERAKGNILERFSAQQFPDLHSELNLSSLELGDSALYFCASTHTSGAGINEQFFGPGTRLTVL.

This chain uses TRBV28 with TRBJ1-6, with a weak D call TRBD1 (6 bases). Looked up from germline, CDR1 is MDHEN and CDR2 is SYDVKM. With 3 bases removed from V and 0 bases from J, the gap between germline ends came to 9 bases. The CDR3 extends over 16 amino acids. CDR3 residues: CASSLGGRSYNSPLHF. In DNA, the CDR3 is TGTGCCAGCAGTTTGGGGGGCCGCTCCTATAATTCACCCCTCCACTTT.

The genes are TRBV30 and TRBJ2-5; D gene unclear. The CDR3 has 12 amino acids. V was trimmed by 0 bases and J by 2 bases, leaving 4 bases between them. Germline V CDR1 and CDR2: GTSNPN, SVGIG (reference sequence). The DNA of the CDR3 is TGTGCCTGGAGTGTCGGGCAAGAGACCCAGTACTTC. This sequence encodes CAWSVGQETQYF.

V and J are TRBV18 and TRBJ1-2; D remains ambiguous. Germline CDR1 reads KGHSH; CDR2 reads LQKENI. CDR3 size: 13 residues. V was clipped by 3 bases and J by 4 bases, with 9 bases between them. The CDR3 spells CASSPEQSYGYTF. The CDR3 DNA reads TGTGCCAGCTCACCGGAACAGAGCTATGGCTACACCTTC.

CDR3 nucleotide sequence: TGTGCCAGCAGTAATAAATTGGGGAACACTGAAGCTTTCTTT. Residues: CASSNKLGNTEAFF. The rearrangement joins TRBV2 to TRBJ1-1, with no clear D. This CDR3 spans 14 amino acids. Germline loops: CDR1 SNHLY, CDR2 FYNNEI. V dropped 5 bases and J dropped 1 base, with 11 bases sitting between them.

This clone was counted a few times. The V call is TRBV7-8, the J call TRBJ2-1; 7 nucleotides align to TRBD2. CDR1 and CDR2 (germline): SGHVS, FQNEAQ. The CDR3 has 14 residues. After removal of 1 base from V and 3 bases from J, the junction contained 0 bases not matched to a gene. CDR3 nucleotides: TGTGCCAGCAGCTTAGGGGGGGGCTACAATGAGCAGTTCTTC. Encoded protein: CASSLGGGYNEQFF.

CDR3 protein: CASSKGQGINYGYTF. CDR3 DNA sequence: TGTGCCAGCAGCAAGGGACAGGGGATAAACTATGGCTACACCTTC. The chain carries TRBV7-8 and TRBJ1-2; 10 nucleotides agree with TRBD1. Germline loops: CDR1 SGHVS, CDR2 FQNEAQ. The CDR3 is 15 residues long. After removal of 5 bases from V and 2 bases from J, the junction contained 5 bases not matched to a gene.

This clone was detected once. The chain uses TRBV18 and TRBJ2-7; tentative D call: TRBD2 (5 bases). Trimming removed 3 bases from V and 4 bases from J, with 7 bases in between. This CDR3 is 12 amino acids long. Germline-derived CDR1 and CDR2 are KGHSH and LQKENI. The CDR3: CASSPAGYEQYF. The DNA of the CDR3 is TGTGCCAGCTCACCCGCGGGTTACGAGCAGTACTTC.

The chain combines TRBV18 with TRBJ2-5, with TRBD1 matching over 7 bases. The trim removed 6 bases at V and 3 bases at J, leaving 7 bases unmatched. The CDR3 spans 14 residues. The germline V gene encodes CDR1 KGHSH and CDR2 LQKENI. Here the CDR3 DNA reads TGTGCCAGCTCGCAGACAGGGAGAAAAGAGACCCAGTACTTC. Protein sequence: CASSQTGRKETQYF.

V usage is TRBV4-3 and J usage is TRBJ2-2; TRBD1 matches at 9 bases. The CDR3 contains 16 residues. With V trimmed by 3 bases and J by 5 bases, 7 bases remained unmatched. CDR1 and CDR2 (germline): LGHNA, YSLEER. The CDR3 is CASSHPGQGLTGELFF. The CDR3 bases are TGCGCCAGCAGCCATCCGGGACAGGGATTAACCGGGGAGCTGTTTTTT.

The rearrangement uses TRBV7-8 and TRBJ1-1; D remains unclear. V was pared by 0 bases and J by 1 base, with 9 bases between. The CDR3 has 15 residues. Per germline, CDR1 SGHVS and CDR2 FQNEAQ. In DNA, the CDR3 is TGTGCCAGCAGCTTAGCATCGGGCGGGAACACTGAAGCTTTCTTT. It encodes CASSLASGGNTEAFF.

The chain uses TRBV9 and TRBJ1-1; D gene unclear. This CDR3 has 13 residues. V was cut by 3 bases and J by 4 bases, with 10 bases left in between. Germline loops: CDR1 SGDLS, CDR2 YYNGEE. CDR3 coding DNA: TGTGCCAGCAGCGCTGGGCTTAGCACTGAAGCTTTCTTT. Translated: CASSAGLSTEAFF.

The rearrangement uses TRBV27 and TRBJ2-6; D uncertain. CDR3 length: 13 amino acids. V was cut by 6 bases and J by 0 bases, with 3 bases left in between. CDR1 is MNHEY, CDR2 SMNVEV, per germline (reference sequence). The CDR3 sequence is CASRASGANVLTF. CDR3 bases: TGTGCCAGCAGGGCCTCTGGGGCCAACGTCCTGACTTTC. The whole variable domain, filled in from reference TRBV27 and TRBJ2-6, reads EAQVTQNPRYLITVTGKKLTVTCSQNMNHEYMSWYRQDPGLGLRQIYYSMNVEVTDKGDVPEGYKVSRKEKRNFPLILESPSPNQTSLYFCASRASGANVLTFGAGSRLTVL.

The rearrangement joins TRBV29-1 to TRBJ1-2, with 7 bases identical to TRBD1. This CDR3 is 11 amino acids long. V lost 7 bases and J lost 3; bases outside the gene matches: 2. CDR1 SQVTM and CDR2 ANQGSEA come from the germline V gene. The CDR3 DNA is TGCAGCGGGGACAGCGACTATGGCTACACCTTC. This translates into CSGDSDYGYTF.

This chain links TRBV4-1 with TRBJ1-1, with D uncertain. Trimming shortened V by 3 bases and J by 6 bases, and 11 bases separated the two germline ends. The length of the CDR3 is 13 residues. Germline V gene data show CDR1 as MGHRA and CDR2 as YSYEKL. The CDR3 sequence is CASSQGGRPEAFF. CDR3 DNA: TGCGCCAGCAGCCAGGGCGGTCGCCCTGAAGCTTTCTTT.

The chain carries TRBV7-6 and TRBJ2-3; 11 bases line up with TRBD1. The CDR3 loop spans 15 amino acids. V dropped 4 bases and J dropped 5; count of bases not matched to a gene: 5. The germline V gene has CDR1 SGHVS and CDR2 FNYEAQ. CDR3 residues: CASSSGQGVQDTQYF. CDR3 DNA: TGTGCCAGCAGCTCGGGACAGGGGGTTCAAGATACGCAGTATTTT.

V usage is TRBV5-1 and J usage is TRBJ1-4; possible D gene TRBD1, 5 bases. Trimming stripped 4 bases from V and 5 bases from J, with 9 bases between. The germline CDR1 and CDR2 sequences are SGHRS and YFSETQ. This CDR3 spans 13 amino acids. For the CDR3, the DNA is TGCGCCAGCAGCGACGGGGGGAATGAAAAACTGTTTTTT. This gives the protein CASSDGGNEKLFF.